Shown below are 24 T cell receptor beta chains from a single sample sequenced in a study of cytomegalovirus exposure and HLA in healthy donors (dated by TCRdb to the late 2010s). The library was produced with the immunoSEQ multiplex PCR assay. Sourced from immuneACCESS, this table was stored by TCRdb with only in-frame sequences that have V and J called. A share of the clones is absent; for the studies checked, an unresolved V gene accounts for under half, and the remainder has no known explanation. This sample has a few hundred thousand clones in its table, and roughly 89% of those were observed once. The top ten hold 0.83% of the sample. The sequenced sample consisted of PBMCs. Receptors originate from a woman aged 18-29 years in good health and CMV-seronegative.

The chain employs TRBV29-1 and TRBJ2-6; 11 bases agree with TRBD1. Trimming removed 7 bases from V and 2 bases from J; junction bases left unmatched: 7. CDR1 is SQVTM and CDR2 is ANQGSEA in the germline V gene. The CDR3 loop spans 16 amino acids. CDR3: CSASGTGGTGANVLTF. The CDR3 coding sequence is TGCAGCGCCAGCGGGACAGGGGGGACTGGGGCCAACGTCCTGACTTTC.

This clone was observed a few times. The rearrangement uses TRBV28 and TRBJ1-5; D unresolved. V was cut by 6 bases and J by 5 bases, with 11 bases left in between. Germline loops: CDR1 MDHEN, CDR2 SYDVKM. The CDR3 runs to 13 residues. The CDR3 DNA sequence: TGTGCCAGCAGGTATGGGGAGGATCAGCCCCAGCATTTT. Translating it yields CASRYGEDQPQHF.

The J gene is TRBJ2-5, the V gene TRBV27, with a tentative D call TRBD1 (6 bases). This CDR3 contains 15 residues. In germline, CDR1 is MNHEY, CDR2 SMNVEV (reference sequence). Between the trimmed V and J ends, which lost 5 bases and 2 bases, there was a span of 15 bases. CDR3 nucleotides: TGTGCCAGCAGTCCGACCAGGGGCAAGCAAGAGACCCAGTACTTC. Translation gives CASSPTRGKQETQYF.

This clone appeared a few times. V is TRBV6-1 and J is TRBJ2-5; 7 nucleotides agree with TRBD1. The CDR3 is 13 residues long. Trimming removed 8 bases from V and 2 bases from J; junction bases left unmatched: 5. CDR1 and CDR2 from the germline V gene are MNHNS and SASEGT. The CDR3 sequence is CASGGQQQETQYF. For the CDR3, the DNA is TGTGCCAGCGGGGGACAGCAGCAAGAGACCCAGTACTTC.

The rearrangement joins TRBV19 to TRBJ2-5, with 7 bases that match TRBD1. The CDR3 is made up of 15 amino acids. The V and J ends lost 6 bases and 6 bases, in that order; junction bases with no gene match: 13. Germline CDR1 is LNHDA and CDR2 is SQIVND (reference sequence). The DNA of the CDR3 is TGTGCCAGTAGCACCCTGGAGACAGGGTCAAAGACCCAGTACTTC. This encodes CASSTLETGSKTQYF.

The V gene is TRBV2, the J gene TRBJ2-3; 9 bases line up with TRBD2. Germline loops: CDR1 SNHLY, CDR2 FYNNEI. The V and J ends lost 2 bases and 1 base, in that order; junction bases with no gene match: 19. The CDR3 covers 21 residues. The CDR3 protein is CASSERRFSGGYVGRTDTQYF. Here the CDR3 DNA reads TGTGCCAGCAGTGAAAGGAGGTTTAGCGGGGGATATGTAGGACGCACAGATACGCAGTATTTT.

This clone was detected only once. The rearrangement links TRBV28 to TRBJ2-7, with TRBD1 matching 7 bases. The germline CDR1 and CDR2 sequences are MDHEN and SYDVKM. Trimming took 5 bases from V and 3 from J; bases not matched to a gene: 7. This CDR3 has 14 amino acids. Here the CDR3 reads CASSLYRGIYEQYF. In nucleotides, the CDR3 is TGTGCCAGCAGTCTGTACAGGGGTATCTACGAGCAGTACTTC.

This clone was counted once. CDR3 amino acids: CAWSFSGGWQETQYF. For the CDR3, the DNA is TGTGCCTGGAGTTTTTCGGGGGGTTGGCAAGAGACCCAGTACTTC. The chain employs TRBV30 and TRBJ2-5; 7 bases align to TRBD2. The trim removed 2 bases at V and 2 bases at J, leaving 8 bases unmatched. The CDR3 spans 15 residues. Germline CDR1 is GTSNPN and CDR2 is SVGIG (reference sequence).

The rearrangement joins TRBV14 to TRBJ1-2, with 10 bases fitting TRBD1. The CDR3 has 16 amino acids. Per germline, CDR1 SGHDN and CDR2 FVKESK. Unmatched junction bases numbered 10, after V lost 1 base and J lost 8 bases. CDR3 sequence (DNA): TGTGCCAGCAGCCAAGGAAACCGGGACAGGGGCCTGGGCTACACCTTC. Translating it yields CASSQGNRDRGLGYTF.

The chain recombines TRBV9 with TRBJ2-5; 10 positions match TRBD2. The CDR3 contains 16 residues. With V trimmed by 5 bases and J by 1 base, 8 bases remained unmatched. Germline-derived CDR1 and CDR2 are SGDLS and YYNGEE. CDR3 loop: CASSDPSGGGQETQYF. The CDR3, as DNA: TGTGCCAGCAGTGACCCTAGCGGGGGCGGCCAAGAGACCCAGTACTTC.

The J gene is TRBJ2-2, the V gene TRBV15; 10 bases line up with TRBD1. Looked up from germline, CDR1 is LNHNV and CDR2 is YYDKDF (reference sequence). The CDR3 totals 19 residues. V lost 2 bases to trimming and J lost 0 bases; unmatched junction nucleotides: 9. Written as DNA, the CDR3 is TGTGCCACCAGCAGACGGAGGGGGACAGGGGCTTCGAACACCGGGGAGCTGTTTTTT. The encoded protein is CATSRRRGTGASNTGELFF.

The J gene is TRBJ1-5, the V gene TRBV6-5, with TRBD1 matching 9 bases. The length of the CDR3 is 16 residues. Losses at the gene ends were 3 bases for V and 4 bases for J; bases not matched to a gene: 7. Germline V gene sequence: CDR1 MNHEY, CDR2 SVGAGI. CDR3 sequence (DNA): TGTGCCAGCAGTTATTCCCGGGACAGGGTAAATCAGCCCCAGCATTTT. It codes for CASSYSRDRVNQPQHF.

The rearrangement joins TRBV4-1 to TRBJ2-1; 8 positions agree with TRBD1. V lost 1 base and J lost 9; bases outside the gene matches: 14. The CDR3 spans 17 residues. The germline CDR1 and CDR2 sequences are MGHRA and YSYEKL. The CDR3 DNA reads TGCGCCAGCAGCCAAGGTCCCGACAGGGGAATGATTCCTGAGCAGTTCTTC. Its translation is CASSQGPDRGMIPEQFF.

V and J are TRBV5-1 and TRBJ1-1; 7 bases agree with TRBD1. The trim removed 5 bases at V and 1 base at J, leaving 5 bases unmatched. Germline V gives CDR1 SGHRS, CDR2 YFSETQ. This CDR3 comprises 14 residues. The chain's CDR3 is CASRSGTENTEAFF. The CDR3 nucleotides read TGCGCCAGCAGGTCCGGGACAGAGAACACTGAAGCTTTCTTT.

This clone was detected once. The V gene is TRBV5-1, the J gene TRBJ2-5, with 10 positions matching TRBD2. The germline CDR1 and CDR2 sequences are SGHRS and YFSETQ. The CDR3 covers 16 residues. The V segment lost 1 base and the J segment 4 bases; nucleotides outside the gene matches: 7. The DNA of the CDR3 is TGCGCCAGCAGCTTGACTAGCGGGACAATCTTAGAGACCCAGTACTTC. This gives the protein CASSLTSGTILETQYF.

This chain joins TRBV15 and TRBJ1-1; D is ambiguous. The CDR3 runs to 13 residues. CDR1 and CDR2 (germline): LNHNV, YYDKDF (reference sequence). V was pared by 3 bases and J by 4 bases, with 9 bases between. CDR3 nucleotide sequence: TGTGCCACCAGCAGGGACCGGGGCACTGAAGCTTTCTTT. Protein sequence: CATSRDRGTEAFF. The full variable domain, its missing parts supplied by reference TRBV15 and TRBJ1-1, is DAMVIQNPRYQVTQFGKPVTLSCSQTLNHNVMYWYQQKSSQAPKLLFHYYDKDFNNEADTPDNFQSRRPNTSFCFLDIRSPGLGDTAMYLCATSRDRGTEAFFGQGTRLTVV.

The CDR3 region is CASSLLSYPGTGKNTGELFF. For the CDR3, the DNA is TGTGCCAGCAGTTTACTCTCTTATCCCGGGACAGGGAAGAACACCGGGGAGCTGTTTTTT. V usage is TRBV28 and J usage is TRBJ2-2; 9 positions agree with TRBD1. V lost 2 bases, J lost 1 base, and 14 bases stayed unmatched. The V gene's germline CDR1 is MDHEN and CDR2 SYDVKM. CDR3 length: 20 residues.

The gene calls are TRBV27 and TRBJ2-7, with TRBD2 identical over 8 bases. V trimming: 2 bases; J trimming: 5 bases; junction bases outside the gene matches: 8. CDR1 and CDR2 from the germline V gene are MNHEY and SMNVEV (reference sequence). The CDR3 spans 15 residues. In DNA, the CDR3 is TGTGCCAGCAGTTTAGAAACGGGGGGGCTCCACGAGCAGTACTTC. Its translation is CASSLETGGLHEQYF.

Here the CDR3 reads CAWSPPSGRAYFGETQYF. DNA for the CDR3: TGTGCCTGGAGTCCCCCTAGCGGGAGGGCCTACTTCGGAGAGACCCAGTACTTC. The rearrangement links TRBV30 to TRBJ2-5, with 12 bases that match TRBD2. The CDR3 is made up of 18 amino acids. V dropped 2 bases and J dropped 4; count of bases not matched to a gene: 14. In germline, CDR1 is GTSNPN, CDR2 SVGIG (reference sequence).

The J gene is TRBJ2-1, the V gene TRBV4-2, with a tentative D call TRBD2 (5 bases). Trimming took 4 bases from V and 0 from J, leaving 22 bases between them. The CDR3 extends over 19 amino acids. From germline, CDR1 is LGHNA and CDR2 YNFKEQ. In nucleotides, the CDR3 is TGTGCCAGCAGCCGGGAGCCCTTGTTCAGCCTGAGCTCCTACAATGAGCAGTTCTTC. Translating it yields CASSREPLFSLSSYNEQFF.

The genes are TRBV2 and TRBJ1-5, with D perhaps TRBD1 (6 bases). Germline V gives CDR1 SNHLY, CDR2 FYNNEI. V dropped 6 bases and J dropped 4 bases, with 13 bases sitting between them. The CDR3 has 14 amino acids. The CDR3: CASRLSGVNQPQHF. DNA of the CDR3: TGTGCCAGCAGGCTCTCAGGGGTTAATCAGCCCCAGCATTTT.

This clone appeared once. The chain employs TRBV28 and TRBJ2-7, with D perhaps matching TRBD2 (5 bases). Deletions cut 2 bases from V and 7 bases from J, with 12 bases between. The CDR3 extends over 13 amino acids. The germline V gene encodes CDR1 MDHEN and CDR2 SYDVKM. The CDR3 DNA is TGTGCCAGCAGTTTAACTAATCCGGGGGAGCAGTACTTC. Its protein is CASSLTNPGEQYF.

This clone was seen a single time. The rearrangement uses TRBV11-2 and TRBJ2-5; 11 bases are a match to TRBD2. V trimming: 1 base; J trimming: 5 bases; junction bases outside the gene matches: 6. The CDR3 length is 16 residues. Germline lookup yields CDR1 SGHAT and CDR2 FQNNGV. CDR3 coding DNA: TGTGCCAGCAGCTTAGTTCCTAGCGGGAGGCGGGAGACCCAGTACTTC. This codes for CASSLVPSGRRETQYF.

The V and J genes are TRBV2 and TRBJ1-4, with a possible D match to TRBD1 (5 bases). The CDR3 consists of 14 residues. Trimming removed 4 bases from V and 8 bases from J, with 14 bases in between. CDR1 and CDR2 (germline): SNHLY, FYNNEI. The CDR3 DNA is TGTGCCAGCAGTGTAGGAGGGGCGGGGGAAAAACTGTTTTTT. Translating it yields CASSVGGAGEKLFF.